This is a list of T cell receptor beta chains from one sample in a study of identical twins. TCRdb reprocessed the 5' RACE reads with MiXCR, giving one entry per CDR3 protein. Of roughly 350,000 distinct CDR3 sequences listed, roughly 9% were seen once; the top ten hold approximately 8.9%. Sequencing used naive T cells sorted from blood. All receptors come from a woman aged 45 to 65 in good health. The CDR3 runs from the conserved cysteine through the conserved F or W. D genes are given only for firm matches. Part of the rows lack a size; the others show once, few, many or a class for expanded clones.

len: 16; j_gene: TRBJ2-7; d_gene: TRBD2; v_gene: TRBV5-4; abundance: .; CDR3aa: CASSLGQRGSSYEQYF; CDR3nt: TGTGCCAGCAGCTTGGGACAGCGGGGGAGCTCCTACGAGCAGTACTTC
len: 16; j_gene: TRBJ2-3; d_gene: .; v_gene: TRBV3-1; abundance: many; CDR3aa: CASSSFTGPRTDTQYF; CDR3nt: TGTGCCAGCAGTTCCTTCACAGGGCCCCGGACAGATACGCAGTATTTT
len: 13; j_gene: TRBJ2-2; d_gene: TRBD1; v_gene: TRBV29-1; abundance: many; CDR3aa: CSVGGQVPGELFF; CDR3nt: TGCAGCGTTGGTGGACAGGTCCCCGGGGAGCTGTTTTTT
len: 13; j_gene: TRBJ1-2; d_gene: .; v_gene: TRBV29-1; abundance: .; CDR3aa: CSVLGGVSYGYTF; CDR3nt: TGCAGCGTACTCGGGGGGGTGTCTTATGGCTACACCTTC
len: 13; j_gene: TRBJ1-2; d_gene: .; v_gene: TRBV12-3/TRBV12-4; abundance: few; CDR3aa: CASSLRAQLGYTF; CDR3nt: TGTGCCAGCAGCCTAAGGGCCCAACTTGGCTACACCTTC
len: 18; j_gene: TRBJ2-5; d_gene: TRBD2; v_gene: TRBV5-1; abundance: few; CDR3aa: CASSFGSGGRSSQETQYF; CDR3nt: TGCGCCAGCAGCTTTGGAAGTGGCGGGAGGTCAAGTCAAGAGACCCAGTACTTC
len: 14; j_gene: TRBJ2-7; d_gene: TRBD2; v_gene: TRBV12-3/TRBV12-4; abundance: many; CDR3aa: CASSRLAGGGEQYF; CDR3nt: TGTGCCAGCAGCCGTCTAGCGGGAGGGGGCGAGCAGTACTTC
len: 15; j_gene: TRBJ2-2; d_gene: TRBD1; v_gene: TRBV3-1; abundance: many; CDR3aa: CASSRDRGNTGELFF; CDR3nt: TGTGCCAGCAGTAGGGACAGGGGGAACACCGGGGAGCTGTTTTTT
len: 16; j_gene: TRBJ2-6; d_gene: TRBD1; v_gene: TRBV10-1; abundance: .; CDR3aa: CASSAGQGFGANVLTF; CDR3nt: TGCGCCAGCAGTGCGGGACAGGGGTTCGGGGCCAACGTCCTGACTTTC
len: 16; j_gene: TRBJ2-3; d_gene: .; v_gene: TRBV4-1; abundance: few; CDR3aa: CASSQFTETSTDTQYF; CDR3nt: TGCGCCAGCAGCCAATTCACCGAGACTAGCACAGATACGCAGTATTTT
len: 12; j_gene: TRBJ2-1; d_gene: TRBD2; v_gene: TRBV6-2/TRBV6-3; abundance: many; CDR3aa: CASSYRLAAQFF; CDR3nt: TGTGCCAGCAGTTACCGGCTAGCGGCGCAGTTCTTC
len: 12; j_gene: TRBJ1-2; d_gene: .; v_gene: TRBV10-3; abundance: few; CDR3aa: CAISSRVYGYTF; CDR3nt: TGTGCCATCAGTAGCAGGGTATATGGCTACACCTTC
len: 13; j_gene: TRBJ2-5; d_gene: .; v_gene: TRBV30; abundance: .; CDR3aa: CAWMAEGLGTQYF; CDR3nt: TGTGCCTGGATGGCGGAGGGCCTCGGGACCCAGTACTTC
len: 12; j_gene: TRBJ1-2; d_gene: TRBD1; v_gene: TRBV29-1; abundance: many; CDR3aa: CSVGDSNYGYTF; CDR3nt: TGCAGCGTTGGGGACAGTAACTATGGCTACACCTTC
len: 11; j_gene: TRBJ2-1; d_gene: .; v_gene: TRBV5-1; abundance: many; CDR3aa: CASISTNEQFF; CDR3nt: TGCGCCAGCATTTCGACCAATGAGCAGTTCTTC
len: 12; j_gene: TRBJ2-7; d_gene: .; v_gene: TRBV27; abundance: .; CDR3aa: CASSPPSVEQYF; CDR3nt: TGTGCCAGCAGCCCGCCGTCGGTTGAGCAGTACTTC
len: 16; j_gene: TRBJ2-4; d_gene: TRBD1; v_gene: TRBV12-3/TRBV12-4; abundance: .; CDR3aa: CASSGGQGGVKNIQYF; CDR3nt: TGTGCCAGCAGTGGGGGACAGGGAGGAGTCAAAAACATTCAGTACTTC
len: 14; j_gene: TRBJ1-1; d_gene: .; v_gene: TRBV9; abundance: few; CDR3aa: CASSVGPENTEAFF; CDR3nt: TGTGCCAGCAGCGTAGGCCCGGAGAACACTGAAGCTTTCTTT
len: 13; j_gene: TRBJ1-6; d_gene: .; v_gene: TRBV4-2; abundance: many; CDR3aa: CASSQKGNSPLHF; CDR3nt: TGTGCCAGCAGCCAAAAGGGGAATTCACCCCTCCACTTT
len: 15; j_gene: TRBJ1-4; d_gene: TRBD1; v_gene: TRBV7-8; abundance: few; CDR3aa: CASSSLTGGSGKLFF; CDR3nt: TGTGCCAGCAGCTCCCTGACAGGGGGTAGTGGAAAACTGTTTTTT
len: 17; j_gene: TRBJ2-1; d_gene: .; v_gene: TRBV11-2; abundance: .; CDR3aa: CASSPRFGASAYNEQFF; CDR3nt: TGTGCCAGCAGCCCCCGGTTTGGGGCTAGCGCTTACAATGAGCAGTTCTTC
len: 14; j_gene: TRBJ2-4; d_gene: TRBD2; v_gene: TRBV9; abundance: few; CDR3aa: CASSVAGGADIQYF; CDR3nt: TGTGCCAGCAGCGTAGCGGGAGGGGCGGACATTCAGTACTTC
len: 13; j_gene: TRBJ2-5; d_gene: .; v_gene: TRBV7-8; abundance: few; CDR3aa: CASSPPIQETQYF; CDR3nt: TGTGCCAGCAGCCCCCCAATCCAAGAGACCCAGTACTTC
len: 13; j_gene: TRBJ2-2; d_gene: .; v_gene: TRBV5-1; abundance: many; CDR3aa: CASSSLSAGELFF; CDR3nt: TGCGCCAGCAGCTCCCTCTCGGCCGGGGAGCTGTTTTTT
len: 15; j_gene: TRBJ2-3; d_gene: .; v_gene: TRBV7-8; abundance: many; CDR3aa: CASRRSGALADTQYF; CDR3nt: TGTGCCAGCAGACGCTCCGGGGCCCTAGCAGATACGCAGTATTTT
len: 14; j_gene: TRBJ2-5; d_gene: .; v_gene: TRBV29-1; abundance: many; CDR3aa: CSSGVGTAQETQYF; CDR3nt: TGCAGCTCGGGGGTAGGAACAGCCCAAGAGACCCAGTACTTC
len: 14; j_gene: TRBJ1-4; d_gene: .; v_gene: TRBV5-5; abundance: many; CDR3aa: CASSRPGRNEKLFF; CDR3nt: TGTGCCAGCAGCCGACCAGGGAGGAATGAAAAACTGTTTTTT
len: 14; j_gene: TRBJ2-5; d_gene: TRBD2; v_gene: TRBV29-1; abundance: few; CDR3aa: CSVDRSGGAETQYF; CDR3nt: TGCAGCGTTGACCGTAGCGGGGGGGCTGAGACCCAGTACTTC
len: 15; j_gene: TRBJ2-3; d_gene: TRBD2; v_gene: TRBV20-1; abundance: .; CDR3aa: CSAHQLAGDIDTQYF; CDR3nt: TGCAGTGCTCATCAACTAGCGGGAGATATAGATACGCAGTATTTT
len: 14; j_gene: TRBJ2-7; d_gene: .; v_gene: TRBV6-2/TRBV6-3; abundance: few; CDR3aa: CASTRLLSSAEQYF; CDR3nt: TGTGCCAGCACTCGACTCCTCTCAAGCGCCGAGCAGTACTTC
len: 14; j_gene: TRBJ2-5; d_gene: .; v_gene: TRBV12-3/TRBV12-4; abundance: .; CDR3aa: CASSPAGLPKTQYF; CDR3nt: TGTGCCAGCAGCCCAGCCGGCCTGCCGAAGACCCAGTACTTC
len: 15; j_gene: TRBJ2-2; d_gene: .; v_gene: TRBV9; abundance: .; CDR3aa: CASSEGGGTAGELFF; CDR3nt: TGTGCCAGCAGCGAGGGGGGCGGGACCGCCGGGGAGCTGTTTTTT
len: 13; j_gene: TRBJ1-1; d_gene: TRBD1; v_gene: TRBV7-2; abundance: many; CDR3aa: CASSLAGTGKAFF; CDR3nt: TGTGCCAGCAGCTTAGCCGGGACAGGAAAAGCTTTCTTT
len: 19; j_gene: TRBJ2-1; d_gene: TRBD1; v_gene: TRBV12-5; abundance: .; CDR3aa: CASGLPHLFRDRDWNEQFF; CDR3nt: TGTGCTAGTGGTTTGCCCCATTTGTTTCGGGACAGAGATTGGAATGAGCAGTTCTTC
len: 14; j_gene: TRBJ2-2; d_gene: .; v_gene: TRBV25-1; abundance: many; CDR3aa: CATLGEVGPGELFF; CDR3nt: TGTGCCACCCTCGGGGAGGTGGGGCCCGGGGAGCTGTTTTTT
len: 14; j_gene: TRBJ2-1; d_gene: .; v_gene: TRBV2; abundance: .; CDR3aa: CARSRSKGGNEQFF; CDR3nt: TGTGCCAGGTCTAGGAGTAAAGGTGGCAATGAGCAGTTCTTC
len: 16; j_gene: TRBJ2-3; d_gene: .; v_gene: TRBV12-3/TRBV12-4; abundance: few; CDR3aa: CASSRQAPRGTDTQYF; CDR3nt: TGTGCCAGCAGTCGACAGGCCCCCCGGGGCACAGATACGCAGTATTTT
len: 12; j_gene: TRBJ2-1; d_gene: .; v_gene: TRBV6-2/TRBV6-3; abundance: many; CDR3aa: CASRLRPDEQFF; CDR3nt: TGTGCCAGCAGGCTAAGACCCGATGAGCAGTTCTTC
len: 17; j_gene: TRBJ2-5; d_gene: TRBD2; v_gene: TRBV15; abundance: few; CDR3aa: CATSKRLAGGDWETQYF; CDR3nt: TGTGCCACCAGCAAAAGACTAGCGGGAGGCGATTGGGAGACCCAGTACTTC
len: 13; j_gene: TRBJ2-3; d_gene: .; v_gene: TRBV7-9; abundance: .; CDR3aa: CASSLPAADTQYF; CDR3nt: TGTGCCAGCAGCTTGCCGGCCGCGGATACGCAGTATTTT
len: 14; j_gene: TRBJ1-5; d_gene: TRBD1; v_gene: TRBV12-3/TRBV12-4; abundance: few; CDR3aa: CASSRQGASQPQHF; CDR3nt: TGTGCCAGCAGTCGACAGGGGGCCTCTCAGCCCCAGCATTTT
len: 16; j_gene: TRBJ2-2; d_gene: TRBD2; v_gene: TRBV7-9; abundance: .; CDR3aa: CASSLPGTRDTGELFF; CDR3nt: TGTGCCAGCAGCTTACCCGGGACTAGAGACACCGGGGAGCTGTTTTTT
len: 13; j_gene: TRBJ1-1; d_gene: .; v_gene: TRBV29-1; abundance: .; CDR3aa: CSVGTGRDTEAFF; CDR3nt: TGCAGCGTTGGAACAGGGAGGGACACTGAAGCTTTCTTT
len: 14; j_gene: TRBJ2-1; d_gene: .; v_gene: TRBV27; abundance: few; CDR3aa: CATSRQVKFYEQFF; CDR3nt: TGTGCAACTAGCCGGCAGGTGAAATTTTATGAGCAGTTCTTC
len: 15; j_gene: TRBJ2-6; d_gene: .; v_gene: TRBV18; abundance: few; CDR3aa: CASSLQHSGANVLTF; CDR3nt: TGTGCCAGCTCACTACAGCACTCTGGGGCCAACGTCCTGACTTTC
len: 15; j_gene: TRBJ2-5; d_gene: TRBD2; v_gene: TRBV4-1; abundance: .; CDR3aa: CASSQETREAETQYF; CDR3nt: TGCGCCAGCAGCCAAGAAACACGGGAGGCAGAGACCCAGTACTTC
len: 13; j_gene: TRBJ2-3; d_gene: .; v_gene: TRBV10-3; abundance: .; CDR3aa: CAIRRDPGDTQYF; CDR3nt: TGTGCCATCAGGCGGGACCCCGGTGATACGCAGTATTTT
len: 15; j_gene: TRBJ1-1; d_gene: TRBD1; v_gene: TRBV4-1; abundance: .; CDR3aa: CASSQSGQGNTEAFF; CDR3nt: TGCGCCAGCAGCCAAAGCGGACAGGGGAACACTGAAGCTTTCTTT
len: 16; j_gene: TRBJ1-5; d_gene: .; v_gene: TRBV7-8; abundance: many; CDR3aa: CASDDRRGGGNQPQHF; CDR3nt: TGTGCCAGCGACGACAGAAGGGGAGGGGGGAATCAGCCCCAGCATTTT
len: 16; j_gene: TRBJ2-1; d_gene: TRBD1; v_gene: TRBV7-7; abundance: many; CDR3aa: CASSPPDRGLYNEQFF; CDR3nt: TGTGCCAGCAGCCCGCCCGACAGGGGGCTCTACAATGAGCAGTTCTTC
len: 14; j_gene: TRBJ1-1; d_gene: TRBD1; v_gene: TRBV20-1; abundance: .; CDR3aa: CSARYRGQNTEAFF; CDR3nt: TGCAGTGCCCGCTACAGGGGGCAGAACACTGAAGCTTTCTTT
len: 14; j_gene: TRBJ2-7; d_gene: .; v_gene: TRBV6-5; abundance: .; CDR3aa: CASSRRDGAYEQYF; CDR3nt: TGTGCCAGCAGTCGCCGGGACGGCGCCTACGAGCAGTACTTC
len: 16; j_gene: TRBJ1-6; d_gene: .; v_gene: TRBV18; abundance: many; CDR3aa: CASSPGIGSYNSPLHF; CDR3nt: TGTGCCAGCTCACCGGGGATCGGCTCCTATAATTCACCCCTCCACTTT
len: 15; j_gene: TRBJ1-1; d_gene: .; v_gene: TRBV4-1; abundance: many; CDR3aa: CASSHPGLPEAEAFF; CDR3nt: TGCGCCAGCAGCCACCCGGGTCTCCCGGAGGCTGAAGCTTTCTTT
len: 14; j_gene: TRBJ2-1; d_gene: TRBD2; v_gene: TRBV29-1; abundance: few; CDR3aa: CSADAGTTAVEQFF; CDR3nt: TGCAGCGCCGACGCCGGGACTACTGCCGTTGAGCAGTTCTTC